Listed below are T cell receptor beta chains from one sample, sequenced in a study of blood T cell repertoires in COVID-19. Data came from immunoSEQ multiplex PCR; TCRdb stores just in-frame clones and leaves some out. The table records 300,000 to 350,000 clones, nearly 90% of them present only once. The sample was PBMCs or T cells enriched from blood (not recorded which). The receptor source for this set is a woman under 30 with acute COVID-19. CDR3s include the opening cysteine and the closing phenylalanine or tryptophan. The D gene is left open where the match is weak. Expanded clones get a size class; other rows say once, few or many, or leave the size out.

TRBJ2-3,TRBV4-1,TRBD1,-,TGCGCCAGCAGCGGGGACAGGGTATTTTTTGGCACAGATACGCAGTATTTT,CASSGDRVFFGTDTQYF
TRBJ2-6,TRBV2,TRBD1,-,TGTGCCAGCAGTCTCGCCCCGGGACAGGGGCTATACTCTGGGGCCAACGTCCTGACTTTC,CASSLAPGQGLYSGANVLTF
TRBJ1-4,TRBV5-1,-,-,TGCGCCAGCAGCTTGGATGTGGGGAGCGGAGAAGAAAAACTGTTTTTT,CASSLDVGSGEEKLFF
TRBJ2-3,TRBV7-3,TRBD1,once,TGTGCCAGCAGCTTAACCGGGACAGGGGGCACAGATACGCAGTATTTT,CASSLTGTGGTDTQYF
TRBJ2-5,TRBV12-3/TRBV12-4,-,-,TGTGCCAGCAGCAAGGAGGAGGAGACCCAGTACTTC,CASSKEEETQYF
TRBJ2-1,TRBV19,TRBD2,-,TGTGCCAGTAGTAGAAGGCCTAGCGGGTGGTACAATGAGCAGTTCTTC,CASSRRPSGWYNEQFF
TRBJ2-3,TRBV27,TRBD2,-,TGTGCCAGCAGTCGAAAAGATACTAGCGGGAGGGCCGTTTATACGCAGTATTTT,CASSRKDTSGRAVYTQYF
TRBJ2-1,TRBV15,-,once,TGTGCCACCAGCAGCCTCTATCGAGTTGAGGAGCAGTTCTTC,CATSSLYRVEEQFF
TRBJ1-2,TRBV19,TRBD1,-,TGTGCCAGTAGTAATGGACAGGGGATTTTTGTTGATGGCTACACCTTC,CASSNGQGIFVDGYTF
TRBJ2-5,TRBV9,-,-,TGTGCCAGCAGCGTAGGGGGGACACCTCAAGAGACCCAGTACTTC,CASSVGGTPQETQYF
TRBJ2-3,TRBV6-5,TRBD2,-,TGTGCCAGCAGTTACGGCGGGAGTCAAGATACGCAGTATTTT,CASSYGGSQDTQYF
TRBJ2-3,TRBV10-3,TRBD2,once,TGTGCCATCAGTGAGTGGGAGGGAGTGAGCACAGATACGCAGTATTTT,CAISEWEGVSTDTQYF
TRBJ2-7,TRBV7-2,-,-,TGTGCCAGCAGCTTAGGGGGGGAAAGGTGGAGCGAGCAGTACTTC,CASSLGGERWSEQYF
TRBJ2-6,TRBV27,-,-,TGTGCCAGCAGGCTCGGGATCTCTGGGGCCAACGTCCTGACTTTC,CASRLGISGANVLTF
TRBJ2-2,TRBV5-1,-,-,TGCGCCAGCAGCCCCGGAGGGGCGCAAACCGGGGAGCTGTTTTTT,CASSPGGAQTGELFF
TRBJ2-2,TRBV5-1,TRBD2,-,TGCGCCAGCAGCTTTAACCCAGCGGGAGACGCGAACACCGGGGAGCTGTTTTTT,CASSFNPAGDANTGELFF
TRBJ2-1,TRBV3-1/TRBV3-2,-,-,TGTGCCAGCAGCCAAGATAGTCGGGAACGGACCCACAATGAGCAGTTCTTC,CASSQDSRERTHNEQFF
TRBJ2-7,TRBV11-3,-,-,TGTGCCAGCAGCTTAGATGGGGCGGAGCAGTACTTC,CASSLDGAEQYF
TRBJ1-5,TRBV13,-,-,TGTGCCAGCAGCCCGGGGAAAGTAAATCAGCCCCAGCATTTT,CASSPGKVNQPQHF
TRBJ1-3,TRBV28,-,-,TGTGCCAGCAGTCCCTCCCACACCATATATTTT,CASSPSHTIYF
TRBJ1-2,TRBV6-2/TRBV6-3,-,-,TGTGCCAGCAGTTACCCGCGGGCGGGTAACTATGGCTACACCTTC,CASSYPRAGNYGYTF
TRBJ1-2,TRBV7-9,TRBD1,few,TGTGCCAGCAGCCTGTCGGATGGACAGGGCCCTGGTGGCTACACCTTC,CASSLSDGQGPGGYTF
TRBJ2-1,TRBV5-6,TRBD2,-,TGTGCCAGCAGCTTGGGGCTAGCGGGATACAATGAGCAGTTCTTC,CASSLGLAGYNEQFF
TRBJ1-4,TRBV3-1/TRBV3-2,-,once,TGTGCCAGCAGCCCCCGCACAAGTGGAGGTGAAAAACTGTTTTTT,CASSPRTSGGEKLFF
TRBJ2-7,TRBV20-1,-,-,TGCAGTGCTAGGCGCTCCTACGAGCAGTACTTC,CSARRSYEQYF
TRBJ1-2,TRBV3-1/TRBV3-2,TRBD1,once,TGTGCCAGCAGCGCCGGACAGGGGGTCTATGGCTACACCTTC,CASSAGQGVYGYTF
TRBJ2-7,TRBV27,-,-,TGTGCCAGCAGTTTAATAGGGCCAGGGCTAACCTACGAGCAGTACTTC,CASSLIGPGLTYEQYF
TRBJ1-1,TRBV2,TRBD1,-,TGTGCCAGCAGGCGGGACAGGGGAGGGAACACTGAAGCTTTCTTT,CASRRDRGGNTEAFF
TRBJ2-7,TRBV3-1/TRBV3-2,-,-,TGTGCCAGCAGCCAAGACATGGACAAGCAGTACTTC,CASSQDMDKQYF
TRBJ2-3,TRBV27,-,-,TGTGCCAGCAGTTTATTTTCTCTTCTGGGGCCGGGCACAGATACGCAGTATTTT,CASSLFSLLGPGTDTQYF
TRBJ2-2,TRBV4-1,TRBD1,-,TGCGCCAGCAGCCAATACGACTCGACAGGGTCCGGGGAGCTGTTTTTT,CASSQYDSTGSGELFF
TRBJ2-2,TRBV27,-,once,TGTGCCAGTAGCAGGGTTCCCGGGGAGCTGTTTTTT,CASSRVPGELFF
TRBJ2-3,TRBV18,-,-,TGTGCCAGCTCACCGCCTACTGCAGATACGCAGTATTTT,CASSPPTADTQYF
TRBJ1-2,TRBV7-2,TRBD1,-,TGTGCCAGCAGCTTAGCAGGGGGCGACTATGGCTACACCTTC,CASSLAGGDYGYTF
TRBJ1-1,TRBV30,TRBD1,few,TGTGCCTTGTTTAGACAGGGGGTGAATACTGAAGCTTTCTTT,CALFRQGVNTEAFF
TRBJ1-4,TRBV3-1/TRBV3-2,-,-,TGTGCCAGCAGCCAAGATGTGGGAGCAACTAATGAAAAACTGTTTTTT,CASSQDVGATNEKLFF
TRBJ2-1,TRBV3-1/TRBV3-2,TRBD2,few,TGTGCCAGCAGCCAAGCCCCGGGACTAGCGGGAGGTGAGCAGTTCTTC,CASSQAPGLAGGEQFF
TRBJ1-1,TRBV20-1,-,-,TGCAGTGCTAGTGAAGCCATGAACACTGAAGCTTTCTTT,CSASEAMNTEAFF
TRBJ1-1,TRBV28,-,-,TGTGCCAGCAGTTTGGTAGCACGGGGTGAAGCTTTCTTT,CASSLVARGEAFF
TRBJ1-1,TRBV19,-,-,TGTGCCAGTAGTAGGGAGGGGATGAACACTGAAGCTTTCTTT,CASSREGMNTEAFF
TRBJ2-1,TRBV19,TRBD1,few,TGTGCCAGCGGACAGGGTGTAGGCAATGAGCAGTTCTTC,CASGQGVGNEQFF
TRBJ2-1,TRBV19,TRBD2,-,TGTGCCAGTACCGAAACTAGCGGGAGTAACGATGAGCAGTTCTTC,CASTETSGSNDEQFF
TRBJ1-5,TRBV4-2,TRBD1,-,TGTGCCAGCAGCCTTGACAGGGGCCTCAATCAGCCCCAGCATTTT,CASSLDRGLNQPQHF
TRBJ2-2,TRBV29-1,-,-,TGCAGCGTTCATCGGGATGGCGGGGAGCTGTTTTTT,CSVHRDGGELFF
TRBJ1-2,TRBV2,TRBD1,-,TGTGCCAGCGCCCGGGGGACAGTCGATTATGGCTACACCTTC,CASARGTVDYGYTF
TRBJ1-1,TRBV30,TRBD1,-,TGTGCCTGGACACAGGGGGGGGCTGAAGCTTTCTTT,CAWTQGGAEAFF